These 20 T cell receptor beta chains were sequenced from one sample in a study of blood T cell repertoires in COVID-19. Assay: immunoSEQ multiplex PCR; the TCRdb copy retains only in-frame clones and omits some. The sample includes tens of thousands of clones, approximately 78% of them seen just once. Sequenced material: peripheral blood. These receptors all stem from a man aged 55 to 69 with acute or convalescent COVID-19.

The chain uses TRBV4-3 and TRBJ2-3, with D hard to call. The V end was cut by 1 base, the J end by 2 bases, with 10 bases between. CDR1 and CDR2 from the germline V gene are LGHNA and YSLEER. The CDR3 covers 15 residues. The CDR3 sequence: CASSQGLEVTDTQYF. The CDR3 DNA sequence: TGCGCCAGCAGCCAAGGTCTAGAGGTCACAGATACGCAGTATTTT.

V usage is TRBV9 and J usage is TRBJ2-1; possible D gene TRBD1, 7 bases. CDR1 and CDR2 (germline): SGDLS, YYNGEE. This CDR3 is built from 13 residues. V dropped 5 bases and J dropped 6 bases, with 12 bases sitting between them. The CDR3, as DNA: TGTGCCAGCAGTGTGCAGGGGGGCAATGAGCAGTTCTTC. Translated, it gives CASSVQGGNEQFF.

This chain joins TRBV7-2 and TRBJ2-3, with a tentative D call TRBD2 (5 bases). Germline V gene lookup returns CDR1 SGHTA and CDR2 FQGNSA. This CDR3 has 13 amino acids. The V and J ends lost 0 bases and 5 bases respectively, with 6 bases between them. The CDR3 reads CASSLADLDTQYF. Here the CDR3 DNA reads TGTGCCAGCAGCTTAGCGGACTTAGATACGCAGTATTTT.

This clone occurred a few times. The V gene is TRBV28, the J gene TRBJ1-5, with 8 bases aligning to TRBD1. V lost 2 bases, J lost 6 bases, and 6 bases stayed unmatched. Germline-derived CDR1 and CDR2 are MDHEN and SYDVKM. The CDR3 covers 15 residues. The CDR3 is CASSLNRGYSQPQHF. The CDR3 bases are TGTGCCAGCAGTTTAAACAGGGGGTATAGTCAGCCCCAGCATTTT.

The rearrangement links TRBV24-1 to TRBJ2-2, with TRBD2 matching 8 bases. Germline trimming cut 4 bases from V and 7 bases from J; bases unmatched to any gene: 10. CDR3 length equals 16 residues. Looked up from germline, CDR1 is KGHDR and CDR2 is SFDVKD. In DNA, the CDR3 is TGTGCCACCAGTGACCTGAGCGGGAGCGTCGGCGGGGAGCTGTTTTTT. Its translation: CATSDLSGSVGGELFF.

The gene calls are TRBV6-7 and TRBJ1-5; D remains unclear. TRBV6-7 is labeled an ORF, and its function is uncertain. With 4 bases removed from V and 5 bases from J, the gap between germline ends came to 15 bases. The CDR3 extends over 15 amino acids. CDR3 protein: CASSLGRGVDQPQHF. In nucleotides, the CDR3 is TGTGCCAGCAGTTTAGGACGGGGAGTAGATCAGCCCCAGCATTTT.

The chain recombines TRBV23-1 with TRBJ1-4; D perhaps matches TRBD1 (5 bases). TRBV23-1 is placed among ORFs of uncertain function. V lost 6 bases and J 1 base, leaving 12 bases between the germline ends. The CDR3 totals 15 residues. In DNA form, the CDR3 reads TGCGCCAGCAGACCCCACAGGAGAACTAATGAAAAACTGTTTTTT. Amino acid sequence: CASRPHRRTNEKLFF.

The chain combines TRBV9 with TRBJ1-2; weak D call: TRBD1 (5 bases). CDR1 is SGDLS and CDR2 is YYNGEE in the germline V gene. V lost 4 bases and J 4 bases, leaving 14 bases between the germline ends. The CDR3 loop spans 14 amino acids. The CDR3 DNA reads TGTGCCAGCAGCTCTCGGGGGGTCTTCTATGGCTACACCTTC. This sequence encodes CASSSRGVFYGYTF.

The chain links TRBV10-3 to TRBJ1-2; 7 bases match TRBD1. With V trimmed by 8 bases and J by 0 bases, 6 bases remained unmatched. CDR1 and CDR2 from the germline V gene are ENHRY and SYGVKD. The CDR3 is made up of 14 amino acids. This CDR3 is CAIFGGTANYGYTF. The DNA of the CDR3 is TGTGCCATCTTTGGGGGGACAGCTAACTATGGCTACACCTTC.

This chain joins TRBV4-2 and TRBJ1-1, with D hard to call. This CDR3 is 15 amino acids long. Germline values: CDR1 LGHNA, CDR2 YNFKEQ. V lost 4 bases and J 0 bases, leaving 12 bases between the germline ends. The CDR3 DNA reads TGTGCCAGCAGCCGAGACCAAGCCATGAACACTGAAGCTTTCTTT. This codes for CASSRDQAMNTEAFF.

This CDR3 is CASSSGLVTDTQYF. Written as DNA, the CDR3 is TGCGCCAGCAGCTCCGGACTAGTCACAGATACGCAGTATTTT. The V gene is TRBV5-1, the J gene TRBJ2-3; 7 bases fit TRBD2. The CDR3 covers 14 residues. Per the germline V gene, CDR1 is SGHRS and CDR2 is YFSETQ. The J segment lost 2 bases and the V segment lost 3 bases, leaving 3 bases of the junction unmatched. The full variable domain, in which reference TRBV5-1 and TRBJ2-3 provide the parts outside the CDR3, is KAGVTQTPRYLIKTRGQQVTLSCSPISGHRSVSWYQQTPGQGLQFLFEYFSETQRNKGNFPGRFSGRQFSNSRSEMNVSTLELGDSALYLCASSSGLVTDTQYFGPGTRLTVL.

Turning to this clone: The sample carries other DNA sequences with the same CDR3. The chain combines TRBV5-1 with TRBJ2-2; TRBD1 matches 9 bases. The CDR3 is 15 residues long. V was pared by 3 bases and J by 4 bases, with 4 bases of the junction left unmatched. Germline V gene lookup returns CDR1 SGHRS and CDR2 YFSETQ. In DNA, the CDR3 is TGCGCCAGCAGCTCGGGACAGGGAAGCACCGGGGAGCTGTTTTTT. It translates to CASSSGQGSTGELFF.

This chain uses TRBV4-3 with TRBJ2-7; possible D gene TRBD1, 6 bases. Germline CDR1 LGHNA, CDR2 YSLEER. The V end was cut by 3 bases, the J end by 2 bases, with 8 bases between. This CDR3 is built from 13 residues. The CDR3 region is CASSQNRAYEQYF. The CDR3 DNA reads as TGCGCCAGCAGCCAGAACAGGGCCTACGAGCAGTACTTC.

This rearrangement joins TRBV18 to TRBJ2-1; the match to TRBD2 covers 9 bases. CDR1 KGHSH and CDR2 LQKENI come from the germline V gene. The CDR3 is 18 residues long. Trimming cost V 2 bases and J 3 bases; bases outside gene matches: 11. CDR3 sequence reads: CASSPSLAGGVNYNEQFF. CDR3 in DNA: TGTGCCAGCTCACCATCCCTCGCGGGGGGGGTAAACTACAATGAGCAGTTCTTC.

This chain connects TRBV7-2 to TRBJ1-2; D is perhaps TRBD1 (5 bases). CDR3 size: 15 residues. CDR1 and CDR2 from the germline V gene are SGHTA and FQGNSA. V shed 1 base and J shed 4 bases, with 13 bases lying between them. CDR3 bases: TGTGCCAGCAGCTTAGATGGGCGGACACTCTATGGCTACACCTTC. Protein product: CASSLDGRTLYGYTF.

This clone was seen a few times. The chain combines TRBV4-1 with TRBJ2-1; D might be TRBD2 (6 bases). With 4 bases removed from V and 6 bases from J, the gap between germline ends came to 16 bases. The CDR3 covers 15 residues. Germline CDR1 and CDR2: MGHRA and YSYEKL. The CDR3 spells CASSLGEWEVNEQFF. DNA for the CDR3: TGCGCCAGCAGCCTCGGGGAGTGGGAGGTCAATGAGCAGTTCTTC.

This clone was found a few times. The V call is TRBV5-4, the J call TRBJ2-5; D is uncertain. The CDR3 extends over 13 amino acids. V was cut by 4 bases and J by 3 bases, with 10 bases left in between. CDR1 and CDR2 from the germline V gene are SGHNT and YYREEE (reference sequence). CDR3 sequence reads: CASSPRPEETQYF. CDR3 DNA sequence: TGTGCCAGCAGCCCGCGTCCCGAAGAGACCCAGTACTTC.

This rearrangement joins TRBV10-3 to TRBJ2-3; D unclear. Germline lookup yields CDR1 ENHRY and CDR2 SYGVKD. The germline V and J ends were trimmed by 6 bases and 2 bases, with 15 bases remaining between them. The length of the CDR3 is 15 residues. This CDR3 reads CAIRPGILSTDTQYF. CDR3 nucleotide sequence: TGTGCCATCAGACCGGGTATCTTATCCACAGATACGCAGTATTTT.

The chain couples TRBV7-9 to TRBJ1-6, with 9 bases aligning to TRBD1. Unmatched junction bases numbered 4, after V lost 1 base and J lost 9 bases. The CDR3 extends over 15 amino acids. In germline, CDR1 is SEHNR, CDR2 FQNEAQ (reference sequence). The CDR3 DNA is TGTGCCAGCAGCTTAGTACAGGGGGCTGGTTCACCCCTCCACTTT. Its protein is CASSLVQGAGSPLHF.

The chain recombines TRBV3-1 (or the pseudogene TRBV3-2) with TRBJ2-2; TRBD2 matches at 7 bases. Germline V gene data show CDR1 as LGHDT and CDR2 as YNNKEL (reference sequence). There are 13 residues in the CDR3. Losses at the gene ends were 10 bases for V and 2 bases for J; bases not matched to a gene: 4. CDR3: CATGGFNTGELFF. The CDR3 nucleotides are TGTGCCACCGGGGGGTTTAACACCGGGGAGCTGTTTTTT.